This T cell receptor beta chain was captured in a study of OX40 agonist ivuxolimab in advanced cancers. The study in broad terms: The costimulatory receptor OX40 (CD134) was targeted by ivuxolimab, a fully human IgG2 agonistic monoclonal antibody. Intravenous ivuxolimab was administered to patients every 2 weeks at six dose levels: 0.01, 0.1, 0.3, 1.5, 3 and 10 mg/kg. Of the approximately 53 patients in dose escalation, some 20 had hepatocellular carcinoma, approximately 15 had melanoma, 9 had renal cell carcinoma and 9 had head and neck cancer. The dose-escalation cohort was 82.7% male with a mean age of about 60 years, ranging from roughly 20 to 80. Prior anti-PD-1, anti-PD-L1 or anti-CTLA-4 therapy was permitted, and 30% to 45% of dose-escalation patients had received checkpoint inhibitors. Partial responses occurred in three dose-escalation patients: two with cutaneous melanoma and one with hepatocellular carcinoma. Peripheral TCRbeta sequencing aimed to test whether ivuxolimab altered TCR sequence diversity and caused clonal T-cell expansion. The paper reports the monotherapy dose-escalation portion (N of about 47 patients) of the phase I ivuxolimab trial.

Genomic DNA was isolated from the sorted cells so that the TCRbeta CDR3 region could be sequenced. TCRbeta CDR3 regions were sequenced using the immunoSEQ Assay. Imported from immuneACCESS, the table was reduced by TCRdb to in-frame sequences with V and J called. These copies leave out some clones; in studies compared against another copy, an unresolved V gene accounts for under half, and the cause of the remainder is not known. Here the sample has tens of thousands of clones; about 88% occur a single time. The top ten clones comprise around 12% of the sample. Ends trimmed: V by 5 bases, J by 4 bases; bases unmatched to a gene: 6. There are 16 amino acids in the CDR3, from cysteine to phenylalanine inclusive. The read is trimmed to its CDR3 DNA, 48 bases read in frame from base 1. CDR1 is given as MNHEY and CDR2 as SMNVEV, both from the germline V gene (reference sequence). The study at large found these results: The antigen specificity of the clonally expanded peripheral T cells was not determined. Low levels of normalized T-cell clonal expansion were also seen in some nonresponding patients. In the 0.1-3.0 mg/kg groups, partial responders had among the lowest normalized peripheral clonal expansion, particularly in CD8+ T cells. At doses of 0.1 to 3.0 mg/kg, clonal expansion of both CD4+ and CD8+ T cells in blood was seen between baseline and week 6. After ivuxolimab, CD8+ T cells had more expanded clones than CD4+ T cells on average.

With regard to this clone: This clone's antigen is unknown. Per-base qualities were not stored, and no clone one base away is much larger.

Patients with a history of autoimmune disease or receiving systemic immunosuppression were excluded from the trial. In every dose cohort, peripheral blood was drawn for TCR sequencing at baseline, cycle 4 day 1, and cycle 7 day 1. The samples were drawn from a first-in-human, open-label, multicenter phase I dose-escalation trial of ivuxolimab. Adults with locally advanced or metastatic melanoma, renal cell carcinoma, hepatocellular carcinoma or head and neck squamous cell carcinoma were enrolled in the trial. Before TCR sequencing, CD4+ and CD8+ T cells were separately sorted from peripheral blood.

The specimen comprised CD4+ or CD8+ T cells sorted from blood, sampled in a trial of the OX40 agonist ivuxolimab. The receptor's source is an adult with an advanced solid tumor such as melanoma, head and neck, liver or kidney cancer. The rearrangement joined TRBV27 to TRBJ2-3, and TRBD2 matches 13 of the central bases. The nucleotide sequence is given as TGTGCCAGCAGTGGCGGGACTAGCGGGATGTCAGATACGCAGTATTTT. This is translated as CASSGGTSGMSDTQYF.